Reported below is one TCR beta chain. This clone came up a few times. Its recognized antigen is unknown. Base qualities were left out, and no much larger clone turns up one base away. The data belong to a study of shared T cell receptors in the human thymus (dated by TCRdb to the early 2020s). Background on the whole study: The study investigated the way shared, self-reactive T-cell receptor alpha chains are produced in the human thymus.

Libraries were built with the immunoSEQ multiplex PCR assay. TCRdb retrieved this table from immuneACCESS and kept in-frame rearrangements only. Not all clones are present; in checked studies, unresolved V genes account for under half, and no reason is known for the remainder. The sample data list 450,000 to 650,000 clones, and approximately 80% of these were observed just once. The ten top clones hold more than 0.01% of the sample. Germline trimming: 6 bases from V, 4 bases from J; junction bases outside gene matches: 11. The germline V gene sets CDR1 to SNHLY and CDR2 to FYNNEI. From cysteine to phenylalanine, the CDR3 is 15 amino acids long. The CDR3 DNA has 45 bases and is translated from base 1. These data also featured in a second study, about human thymus T cells. Per the second study: Donors were immunologically healthy infants undergoing open corrective cardiac surgery for congenital heart defects in Finland. Thymus tissue was obtained as surgical resects removed during corrective cardiac surgery. Usage of V and J gene segments appeared to be biased in both the thymic and the peripheral blood repertoires. According to the related research, thymic TCR repertoires were highly overlapping among unrelated individuals. The study characterized TCR alpha and beta repertoires from fewer than ten infant thymus samples and a few related peripheral blood samples. The cohort included six male and two female infants, with donor ages spanning 7 to 244 days. Thymocytes were released mechanically from tissue and stored at -70 °C as pellets of about 8.5-31 million cells. A QIAsymphony instrument was used to extract genomic DNA from frozen cell pellets. The immunoSEQ multiplex PCR assay was used to amplify the TCRB and TCRAD loci from a standardized amount of quality-controlled genomic DNA. The V(D)J region was spanned by amplicons of a length sufficient to cover the CDR3 and to identify V and J genes. Through the commercial immunoSEQ service, the amplicons were sequenced on an Illumina platform. Primer bias and sequencing errors were corrected as previously described, and TCRAD and TCRB definitions were based on the IMGT database. Repertoires were analysed with immunoSEQ Analyzer 3.0 and VDJTools, covering basic statistics, V/J segment usage, diversity estimates, rarefaction and pairwise overlap. Diversity was estimated using the Chao1, ChaoE, Efron-Thisted, Shannon and inverse Simpson indices, and was also estimated on datasets down-sampled to the size of the smallest sample. For repertoire overlap, CDR3 nucleotide sequence, V gene and J gene had to match strictly, and clustering was done by Jaccard-based multidimensional scaling. On average, approximately 790,000 unique TCRB clonotypes were obtained from thymus samples, compared with approximately 84,000 from blood samples.

The specimen was thymocytes. The rearranged chain carries TRBV2 and TRBJ2-5, with 7 junctional bases fitting TRBD2. The clonotype comes from a boy less than two years old with a congenital heart defect. Donor details come from another sample of the same person, matched by shared clones. The nucleotides read TGTGCCAGCAGGCTAGCGGCCCTCCCAGGAGAGACCCAGTACTTC. This yields the protein CASRLAALPGETQYF.